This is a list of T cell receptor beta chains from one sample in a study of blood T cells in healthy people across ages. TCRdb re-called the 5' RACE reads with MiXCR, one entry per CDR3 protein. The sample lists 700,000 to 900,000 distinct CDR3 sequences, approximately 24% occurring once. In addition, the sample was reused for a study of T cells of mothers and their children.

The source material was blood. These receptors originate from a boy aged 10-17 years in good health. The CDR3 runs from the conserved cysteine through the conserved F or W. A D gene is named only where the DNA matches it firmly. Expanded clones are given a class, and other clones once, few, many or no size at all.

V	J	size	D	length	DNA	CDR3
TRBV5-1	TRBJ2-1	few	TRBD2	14	TGCGCCAGCAGGGTAGCGGGGGCCAACAATGAGCAGTTCTTC	CASRVAGANNEQFF
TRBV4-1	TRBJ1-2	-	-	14	TGCGCCAGCAGCCAAGAAGGCACGAGCTATGGCTACACCTTC	CASSQEGTSYGYTF
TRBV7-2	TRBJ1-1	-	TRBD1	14	TGTGCCGGCAGCTCCCAGGGGGGGAACACTGAAGCTTTCTTT	CAGSSQGGNTEAFF
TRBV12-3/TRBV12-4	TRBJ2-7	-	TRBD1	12	TGTGCCAGCAGCCGGGACAGACGCGAGCAGTACTTC	CASSRDRREQYF
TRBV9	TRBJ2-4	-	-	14	TGTGCCAGCTCCGAGGGTGTGACCAAAAACATTCAGTACTTC	CASSEGVTKNIQYF
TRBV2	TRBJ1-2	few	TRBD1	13	TGTGCCACCAGACAGGGGGCTAACTATGGCTACACCTTC	CATRQGANYGYTF
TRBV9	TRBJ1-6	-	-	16	TGTGCCAGCAGCCCCCAAATGAGGGCAGCCAATTCACCCCTCCACTTT	CASSPQMRAANSPLHF
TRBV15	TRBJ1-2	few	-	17	TGTGCCACCAGCAGAGATGTTCTACAGGCTTATAACTATGGCTACACCTTC	CATSRDVLQAYNYGYTF
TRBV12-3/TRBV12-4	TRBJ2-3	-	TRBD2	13	TGTGCCAGCTGGCGCGGGGGGGCAGATACGCAGTATTTT	CASWRGGADTQYF
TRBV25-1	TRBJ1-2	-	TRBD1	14	TGTGCCAGCAGTGAGCAACAGGGGAGCTATGGCTACACCTTC	CASSEQQGSYGYTF
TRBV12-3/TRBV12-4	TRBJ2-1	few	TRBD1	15	TGTGCCAGCAGTGTACAGGGGGCGGCCTACAATGAGCAGTTCTTC	CASSVQGAAYNEQFF
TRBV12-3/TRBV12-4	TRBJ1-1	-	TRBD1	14	TGTGCCAGCAGTTCCGGGACAGACAACACTGAAGCTTTCTTT	CASSSGTDNTEAFF
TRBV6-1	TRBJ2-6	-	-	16	TGTGCCAGCAGTGAGAGGGGGGCCTTTGGGGCCAACGTCCTGACTTTC	CASSERGAFGANVLTF
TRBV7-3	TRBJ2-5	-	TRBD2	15	TGTGCCAGCAGCCTCCACCCTAGCGGGAGGGAGACCCAGTACTTC	CASSLHPSGRETQYF
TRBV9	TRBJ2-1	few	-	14	TGTGCCAGCAGCGTCGGGTCGGGGTTGAATGAGCAGTTCTTC	CASSVGSGLNEQFF
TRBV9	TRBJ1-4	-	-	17	TGTGCCAGCAGCGTAGGCCAGGGCGGGGGAACTAATGAAAAACTGTTTTTT	CASSVGQGGGTNEKLFF
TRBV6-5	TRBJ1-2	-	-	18	TGTGCCAGCAGTTACGGTTTATCCTGGGACCCTTCGGACCTGGGCTACACCTTC	CASSYGLSWDPSDLGYTF
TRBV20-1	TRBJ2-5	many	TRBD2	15	TGCAGTGCTAGAGATCTCCGGCGGGAGGGAGAGACCCAGTACTTC	CSARDLRREGETQYF
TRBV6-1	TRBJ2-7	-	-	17	TGTGCCAGCAGTGAAGAGCCGGCGGGCCCCTCCGCCTACGAGCAGTACTTC	CASSEEPAGPSAYEQYF
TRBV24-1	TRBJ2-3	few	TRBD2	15	TGTGCCACCGGGACTAGCGGGGGGGCTACAGATACGCAGTATTTT	CATGTSGGATDTQYF
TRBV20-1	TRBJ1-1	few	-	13	TGCAGTGCTGATTCAACAGGGATCTCTGAAGCTTTCTTT	CSADSTGISEAFF
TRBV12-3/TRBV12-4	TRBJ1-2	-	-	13	TGTGCCAGCAGTGTCAGGACAGCCTATGGCTACACCTTC	CASSVRTAYGYTF
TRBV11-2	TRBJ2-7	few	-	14	TGTGCCAGCAGCTCGCTGTGGGGGAAGGACGAGCAGTACTTC	CASSSLWGKDEQYF
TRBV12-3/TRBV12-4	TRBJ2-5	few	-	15	TGTGCCAGCAGTTTCCGGGACCGCTTCCTGGTGGAGCAGTACTTC	CASSFRDRFLVEQYF
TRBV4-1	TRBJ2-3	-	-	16	TGCGCCAGCAGCCAAGTGGGGACTTATAGCACAGATACGCAGTATTTT	CASSQVGTYSTDTQYF
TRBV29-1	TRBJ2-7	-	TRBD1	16	TGCAGCGTAGTATTCCGAGACAGGGGGCTTCGGCACGAGCAGTACTTC	CSVVFRDRGLRHEQYF
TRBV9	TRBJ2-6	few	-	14	TGTGCCAGCAGCGGAGCGGACAGAGTCAGGGTCCTGACTTTC	CASSGADRVRVLTF
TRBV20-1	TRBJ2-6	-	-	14	TGCAGTGCGCAGGCAGGGACTGGGGCCAACGTCCTGACTTTC	CSAQAGTGANVLTF
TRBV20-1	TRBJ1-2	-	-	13	TGCAGTGCCGGGAGAGAGTGGGGGAATGGCTACACCTTC	CSAGREWGNGYTF
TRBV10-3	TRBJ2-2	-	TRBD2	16	TGTGCCATCAGTGATCAGGGCGGGGGGAACACCGGGGAGCTGTTTTTT	CAISDQGGGNTGELFF
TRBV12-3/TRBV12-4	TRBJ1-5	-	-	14	TGTGCCAGCAGTTCAGAGATTAGCAATCAGCCCCAGCATTTT	CASSSEISNQPQHF
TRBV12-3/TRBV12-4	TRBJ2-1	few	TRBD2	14	TGTGCCAGCAGGTCGACTAGCGGGAGCAATGAGCAGTTCTTC	CASRSTSGSNEQFF
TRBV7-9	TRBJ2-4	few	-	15	TGTGCCAGCAGCTTAGCGGGGGAGACCAAAAACATTCAGTACTTC	CASSLAGETKNIQYF
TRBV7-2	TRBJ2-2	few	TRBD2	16	TGTGCCAGCAGCTTAGCCCGGGGGGGGTGGACCGGGGAGCTGTTTTTT	CASSLARGGWTGELFF
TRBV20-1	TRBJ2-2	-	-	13	TGCAGTGCTCGTGCAGGGGACACCGGGGAGCTGTTTTTT	CSARAGDTGELFF
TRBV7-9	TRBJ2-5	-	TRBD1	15	TGTGCCAGCAGCCCTAGCGGGACAGGGGGAGAGACCCAGTACTTC	CASSPSGTGGETQYF
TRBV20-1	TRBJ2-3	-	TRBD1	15	TGCAGTGCTCCCCGGGGACAGATCTCTACAGATACGCAGTATTTT	CSAPRGQISTDTQYF
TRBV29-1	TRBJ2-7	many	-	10	TGCAGCGTTGGAGGGGAAGAGCAGTACTTC	CSVGGEEQYF
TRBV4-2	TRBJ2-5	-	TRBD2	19	TGTGCCAGCAGCCAAGGCTCGGGACTAGCGGGGGTGTACCAAGAGACCCAGTACTTC	CASSQGSGLAGVYQETQYF
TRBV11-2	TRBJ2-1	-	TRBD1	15	TGTGCCAGCAGCTTAGATGAGGGGGCCCTCAATGAGCAGTTCTTC	CASSLDEGALNEQFF